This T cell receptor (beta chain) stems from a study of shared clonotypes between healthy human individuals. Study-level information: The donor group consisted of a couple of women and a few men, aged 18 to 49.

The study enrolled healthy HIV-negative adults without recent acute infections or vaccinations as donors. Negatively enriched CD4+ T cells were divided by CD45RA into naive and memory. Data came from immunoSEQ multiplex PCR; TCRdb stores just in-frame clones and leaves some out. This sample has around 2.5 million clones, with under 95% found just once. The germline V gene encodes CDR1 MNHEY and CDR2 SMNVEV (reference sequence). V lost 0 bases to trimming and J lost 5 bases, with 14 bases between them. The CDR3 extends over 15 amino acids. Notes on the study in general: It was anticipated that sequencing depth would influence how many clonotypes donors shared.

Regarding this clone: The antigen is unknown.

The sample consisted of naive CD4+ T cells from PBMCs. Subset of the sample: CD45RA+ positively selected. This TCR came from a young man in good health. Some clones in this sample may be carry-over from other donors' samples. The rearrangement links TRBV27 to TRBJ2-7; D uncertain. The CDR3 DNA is TGTGCCAGCAGTTTATCCGCGAGCCAGGCTAACGAGCAGTACTTC. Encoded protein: CASSLSASQANEQYF.